A selection of T cell receptor beta chains follows, all from one sample in a study of tumor-infiltrating lymphocytes in primary liver carcinoma. TCRdb processed the multiplex PCR reads anew with MiXCR; each CDR3 protein has one entry. The profile shows some 180,000 distinct CDR3 sequences, around four fifths of them singletons. Sequenced: tumor tissue from primary liver carcinoma. The source is a man aged 40-50 years with primary liver carcinoma and hepatitis B virus infection. CDR3s include the opening cysteine and the closing phenylalanine or tryptophan. Each record gives: clone size, CDR3 length, J gene, V gene, D gene, CDR3 protein, CDR3 DNA. The D gene is left open where the match is weak. Clone size is stated in some rows and not others, as once, few, many or a class when expanded.

clone_size: NA
cdr3_length: 13
j_call: TRBJ1-1
v_call: TRBV6-5
d_call: NA
cdr3_aa: CASTHTLRGRAFF
cdr3_nt: TGTGCCAGCACCCATACCCTACGGGGGAGGGCTTTCTTT

clone_size: many
cdr3_length: 14
j_call: TRBJ2-7
v_call: TRBV4-2
d_call: NA
cdr3_aa: CASSLTGTSYEQYF
cdr3_nt: TGTGCCAGCAGCCTTACCGGGACATCCTACGAGCAGTACTTC

clone_size: NA
cdr3_length: 14
j_call: TRBJ2-3
v_call: TRBV29-1
d_call: NA
cdr3_aa: CSDAAQGVTDTQYF
cdr3_nt: TGCAGCGACGCGGCCCAGGGTGTCACAGATACGCAGTATTTT

clone_size: NA
cdr3_length: 15
j_call: TRBJ2-7
v_call: TRBV11-1
d_call: NA
cdr3_aa: CPSSVLRAPNYEEYF
cdr3_nt: TGTCCCAGCAGCGTCCTGCGGGCCCCGAACTACGAAGAGTACTTC

clone_size: NA
cdr3_length: 15
j_call: TRBJ2-2
v_call: TRBV6-6
d_call: NA
cdr3_aa: CASTTRGANTGELIF
cdr3_nt: TGTGCCAGCACTACAAGGGGGGCGAACACCGGGGAGCTAATTTTT

clone_size: NA
cdr3_length: 14
j_call: TRBJ1-6
v_call: TRBV6-6
d_call: NA
cdr3_aa: CASSYSGGPTSLHF
cdr3_nt: TGTGCCAGCAGTTATTCGGGGGGACCCACGTCCCTCCACTTT

clone_size: NA
cdr3_length: 14
j_call: TRBJ2-7
v_call: TRBV10-2
d_call: NA
cdr3_aa: CTSSRDRGIDEQYF
cdr3_nt: TGCACCAGTAGCCGGGATAGGGGTATCGACGAGCAGTACTTC

clone_size: NA
cdr3_length: 12
j_call: TRBJ2-2
v_call: TRBV10-2
d_call: TRBD2
cdr3_aa: CASTHTSGELFF
cdr3_nt: TGCGCCAGCACCCACACCAGCGGGGAGTTGTTTTTT

clone_size: NA
cdr3_length: 15
j_call: TRBJ2-3
v_call: TRBV7-9
d_call: NA
cdr3_aa: CASSLLAGSGHTQYF
cdr3_nt: TGTGCCAGCAGCCTACTAGCCGGGTCTGGGCATACGCAGTATTTT

clone_size: NA
cdr3_length: 15
j_call: TRBJ2-7
v_call: TRBV4-3
d_call: NA
cdr3_aa: CASCQEYGSNYVQYF
cdr3_nt: TGCGCCAGCTGCCAAGAGTACGGGAGTAACTACGTGCAGTACTTC

clone_size: NA
cdr3_length: 15
j_call: TRBJ2-2
v_call: TRBV11-3
d_call: NA
cdr3_aa: CASSWGLENTEELFF
cdr3_nt: TGTGCCAGCAGCTGGGGACTGGAAAACACCGAGGAACTGTTTTTT

clone_size: NA
cdr3_length: 15
j_call: TRBJ2-5
v_call: TRBV6-2/TRBV6-3
d_call: TRBD2
cdr3_aa: CACSWTSGSRETQYF
cdr3_nt: TGTGCCTGCAGTTGGACTAGCGGGAGTCGAGAGACCCAGTACTTC

clone_size: NA
cdr3_length: 16
j_call: TRBJ2-3
v_call: TRBV9
d_call: TRBD2
cdr3_aa: CASSVRDGRKEDMHYF
cdr3_nt: TGTGCCAGCAGCGTACGGGACGGGAGGAAGGAGGATATGCACTATTTT

clone_size: NA
cdr3_length: 15
j_call: TRBJ2-1
v_call: TRBV18
d_call: NA
cdr3_aa: CASSPQGPPYNEQFF
cdr3_nt: TGTGCCAGCTCACCACAGGGGCCCCCCTACAATGAGCAGTTCTTC

clone_size: few
cdr3_length: 13
j_call: TRBJ1-2
v_call: TRBV12-3/TRBV12-4
d_call: NA
cdr3_aa: CASSLAGLVGYIF
cdr3_nt: TGTGCCAGCAGTTTAGCAGGGCTAGTCGGCTACATCTTC

clone_size: once
cdr3_length: 16
j_call: TRBJ2-5
v_call: TRBV10-2
d_call: NA
cdr3_aa: CASSAWLLAVQETQYF
cdr3_nt: TGCGCCAGCAGTGCCTGGTTACTAGCAGTTCAAGAGACCCAGTACTTC

clone_size: NA
cdr3_length: 14
j_call: TRBJ1-1
v_call: TRBV29-1
d_call: NA
cdr3_aa: CNVEVGLMNTEAFF
cdr3_nt: TGCAACGTTGAAGTTGGCCTCATGAACACTGAAGCTTTCTTT

clone_size: NA
cdr3_length: 11
j_call: TRBJ1-1
v_call: TRBV29-1
d_call: NA
cdr3_aa: CSSGHNTEAFF
cdr3_nt: TGCAGCAGTGGACATAACACCGAAGCTTTCTTT

clone_size: NA
cdr3_length: 12
j_call: TRBJ2-7
v_call: TRBV11-2
d_call: NA
cdr3_aa: CISSPGGYEPYF
cdr3_nt: TGTATCAGCAGTCCCGGGGGCTACGAGCCGTACTTC

clone_size: NA
cdr3_length: 15
j_call: TRBJ2-1
v_call: TRBV6-2/TRBV6-3
d_call: TRBD1
cdr3_aa: CASSLLDRGYNDHFF
cdr3_nt: TGTGCCAGCAGCTTACTCGACAGGGGCTACAATGATCATTTCTTC

clone_size: once
cdr3_length: 20
j_call: TRBJ1-4
v_call: TRBV6-1
d_call: TRBD1
cdr3_aa: CASSAFLFGTALTANEKMFF
cdr3_nt: TGTGCCAGCAGTGCGTTTCTTTTCGGGACAGCACTTACTGCTAATGAAAAAATGTTTTTT

clone_size: NA
cdr3_length: 16
j_call: TRBJ2-2
v_call: TRBV29-1
d_call: NA
cdr3_aa: CSVEVLDSQVTRELYF
cdr3_nt: TGCAGCGTTGAAGTACTGGACTCTCAGGTCACCAGGGAGCTGTATTTT

clone_size: NA
cdr3_length: 14
j_call: TRBJ2-1
v_call: TRBV5-4
d_call: NA
cdr3_aa: CASSSSGTYDEQSF
cdr3_nt: TGTGCCAGCAGCTCCTCTGGGACCTACGATGAGCAGTCCTTC

clone_size: many
cdr3_length: 15
j_call: TRBJ2-1
v_call: TRBV5-1
d_call: TRBD1
cdr3_aa: CASSLDRGSSNEQFF
cdr3_nt: TGCGCCAGCAGCTTGGACAGGGGCTCTAGTAATGAGCAGTTCTTC

clone_size: NA
cdr3_length: 14
j_call: TRBJ2-2
v_call: TRBV6-1
d_call: NA
cdr3_aa: CASKTGTNAGKLFF
cdr3_nt: TGTGCCAGCAAGACTGGAACTAACGCCGGGAAGCTGTTTTTT

clone_size: NA
cdr3_length: 11
j_call: TRBJ2-1
v_call: TRBV12-3/TRBV12-4
d_call: NA
cdr3_aa: CASTRSNEHFF
cdr3_nt: TGTGCCAGCACCCGGAGTAATGAGCACTTCTTC

clone_size: NA
cdr3_length: 17
j_call: TRBJ2-4
v_call: TRBV11-1
d_call: TRBD2
cdr3_aa: CVNSFPGTSGSKHIHYF
cdr3_nt: TGTGTCAACAGCTTCCCCGGGACTAGCGGGAGTAAACACATTCATTACTTC

clone_size: many
cdr3_length: 17
j_call: TRBJ2-2
v_call: TRBV5-1
d_call: TRBD2
cdr3_aa: CASSLETSGRNTGELFF
cdr3_nt: TGCGCCAGCAGCTTGGAGACTAGCGGGAGAAACACCGGGGAGCTGTTTTTT

clone_size: NA
cdr3_length: 14
j_call: TRBJ1-1
v_call: TRBV12-3/TRBV12-4
d_call: NA
cdr3_aa: CASSLALTCTEAFF
cdr3_nt: TGTGCCAGCAGTTTGGCGTTGACATGCACTGAAGCTTTCTTT

clone_size: NA
cdr3_length: 16
j_call: TRBJ2-1
v_call: TRBV6-2/TRBV6-3
d_call: TRBD1
cdr3_aa: CASNSPGQGTYNEQFF
cdr3_nt: TGTGCCAGCAACTCCCCTGGACAGGGTACCTACAATGAGCAGTTCTTC

clone_size: many
cdr3_length: 14
j_call: TRBJ2-1
v_call: TRBV6-1
d_call: NA
cdr3_aa: CASDLGGSYNEQFF
cdr3_nt: TGTGCCAGCGACTTGGGGGGCTCCTACAATGAGCAGTTCTTC

clone_size: once
cdr3_length: 14
j_call: TRBJ2-1
v_call: TRBV5-6
d_call: TRBD1
cdr3_aa: CASSGTGADNEHFF
cdr3_nt: TGTGCCAGCAGCGGGACAGGAGCGGACAATGAGCACTTCTTC

clone_size: NA
cdr3_length: 14
j_call: TRBJ2-3
v_call: TRBV10-1
d_call: TRBD2
cdr3_aa: CASCSGRASYTQYF
cdr3_nt: TGCGCCAGCTGTAGCGGGAGGGCCTCGTATACGCAGTATTTT

clone_size: NA
cdr3_length: 14
j_call: TRBJ1-1
v_call: TRBV29-1
d_call: NA
cdr3_aa: CSVVFGLMNTEAFF
cdr3_nt: TGCAGCGTTGTTTTTGGCCTCATGAACACTGAAGCTTTCTTT

clone_size: once
cdr3_length: 15
j_call: TRBJ1-1
v_call: TRBV28
d_call: NA
cdr3_aa: CASSLTTTRNTEAFF
cdr3_nt: TGTGCCAGCAGTTTAACAACAACAAGGAACACTGAAGCTTTCTTT

clone_size: NA
cdr3_length: 9
j_call: TRBJ1-6
v_call: TRBV6-5
d_call: NA
cdr3_aa: CPSNRPLHF
cdr3_nt: TGTCCCAGCAACCGCCCCCTCCACTTT

clone_size: few
cdr3_length: 17
j_call: TRBJ2-4
v_call: TRBV11-1
d_call: NA
cdr3_aa: CANSFPVTSGTKNIQYF
cdr3_nt: TGTGCCAACAGCTTTCCCGTGACCAGCGGAACCAAAAACATTCAGTACTTC

clone_size: once
cdr3_length: 15
j_call: TRBJ2-1
v_call: TRBV10-1
d_call: NA
cdr3_aa: CASSNQKRGGNEQFF
cdr3_nt: TGCGCCAGCAGTAACCAGAAAAGGGGTGGAAATGAGCAGTTCTTC

clone_size: NA
cdr3_length: 13
j_call: TRBJ2-1
v_call: TRBV2
d_call: TRBD1
cdr3_aa: CASRTGRAGGQFF
cdr3_nt: TGTGCCAGCAGGACAGGGCGGGCAGGAGGGCAGTTCTTC

clone_size: NA
cdr3_length: 15
j_call: TRBJ2-1
v_call: TRBV29-1
d_call: NA
cdr3_aa: CSVRPAGENYNEPFF
cdr3_nt: TGCAGCGTTCGCCCTGCTGGAGAGAACTACAATGAGCCGTTCTTC

clone_size: many
cdr3_length: 15
j_call: TRBJ2-1
v_call: TRBV5-1
d_call: NA
cdr3_aa: CASSLYGSSYNEQFF
cdr3_nt: TGCGCCAGCAGCTTGTACGGGAGCTCCTACAATGAGCAGTTCTTC

clone_size: NA
cdr3_length: 11
j_call: TRBJ1-1
v_call: TRBV4-1
d_call: NA
cdr3_aa: CANSPGIEVFF
cdr3_nt: TGTGCCAACAGCCCGGGAATTGAAGTTTTCTTT

clone_size: NA
cdr3_length: 14
j_call: TRBJ2-7
v_call: TRBV5-4
d_call: NA
cdr3_aa: CLSSYWGESYEHYF
cdr3_nt: TGTCTCAGCAGTTACTGGGGTGAGTCCTACGAGCACTACTTC

clone_size: NA
cdr3_length: 15
j_call: TRBJ2-1
v_call: TRBV6-1
d_call: TRBD2
cdr3_aa: CASRTSGIINNELFF
cdr3_nt: TGTGCTAGCAGGACTAGCGGCATCATTAACAATGAGCTGTTCTTC

clone_size: hyperexpanded
cdr3_length: 14
j_call: TRBJ2-7
v_call: TRBV11-2
d_call: NA
cdr3_aa: CASSSNRNSYEQYF
cdr3_nt: TGTGCCAGCAGCTCTAACAGGAACTCCTACGAGCAGTACTTC